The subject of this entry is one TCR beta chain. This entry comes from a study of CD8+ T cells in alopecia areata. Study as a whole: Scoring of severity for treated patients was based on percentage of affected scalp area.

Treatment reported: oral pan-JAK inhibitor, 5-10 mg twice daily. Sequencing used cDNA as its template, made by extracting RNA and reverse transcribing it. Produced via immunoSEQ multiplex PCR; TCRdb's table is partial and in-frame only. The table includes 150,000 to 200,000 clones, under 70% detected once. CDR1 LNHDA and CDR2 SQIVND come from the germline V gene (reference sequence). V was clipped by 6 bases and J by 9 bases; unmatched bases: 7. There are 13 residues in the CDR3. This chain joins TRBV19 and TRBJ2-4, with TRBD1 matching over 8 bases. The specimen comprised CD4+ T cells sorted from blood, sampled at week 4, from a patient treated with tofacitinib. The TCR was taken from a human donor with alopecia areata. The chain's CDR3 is CASRDRVDSIQYF. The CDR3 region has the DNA TGTGCCAGTAGGGACAGGGTTGATAGCATTCAGTACTTC.